This passage covers 6 T cell receptor beta chains from one sample sequenced in a study of T cells after yellow fever vaccination. TCRdb re-analysed the 5' RACE reads in MiXCR, keeping a single row per CDR3 protein. In the table there are around 120,000 distinct CDR3 sequences, around 15% of which are singletons. Sequencing used CD8+ T cells sorted from PBMCs, obtained 5 days after the yellow fever booster vaccination. Receptors originate from a man aged 18-30 years who received the YFV17D yellow fever vaccine.

This clonotype was counted between two and nine times. CDR3 nucleotides: TGCGCCAGCAGCCCGGCCACAGGGAGGGGTAAAAACATTCAGTACTTC. It translates to CASSPATGRGKNIQYF. This rearrangement joins TRBV4-1 to TRBJ2-4, with D possibly matching TRBD2 (7 bases). CDR3 length equals 16 residues. With 4 bases removed from V and 4 bases from J, the gap between germline ends came to 17 bases. Germline V CDR1 and CDR2: MGHRA, YSYEKL.

This clonotype was observed a few times. The V and J genes are TRBV19 and TRBJ1-5, with 7 bases identical to TRBD1. Germline CDR1 and CDR2: LNHDA and SQIVND (reference sequence). The CDR3 consists of 15 residues. V lost 1 base, J lost 4 bases, and 4 bases stayed unmatched. The CDR3 sequence is CASSIVPTGNQPQHF. The CDR3 DNA reads TGTGCCAGTAGTATAGTCCCGACAGGGAATCAGCCCCAGCATTTT.

This clonotype was counted only a few times. The chain joins TRBV20-1 to TRBJ2-4, with D possibly matching TRBD2 (5 bases). Germline CDR1 DFQATT, CDR2 SNEGSKA (reference sequence). The CDR3 has 19 amino acids. The ends were cut back, 0 bases at V and 0 bases at J, with 21 bases in the middle. CDR3: CSARDIANGQRLAKNIQYF. In nucleotides, the CDR3 is TGCAGTGCTAGAGATATAGCGAATGGGCAGAGACTAGCCAAAAACATTCAGTACTTC.

The chain combines TRBV6-7 with TRBJ1-2; D is perhaps TRBD1 (5 bases). TRBV6-7 belongs to the ORF category, with a function that is uncertain. V shed 2 bases and J shed 2 bases, with 12 bases lying between them. CDR3 length: 15 residues. CDR3 amino acids: CASSYTGLRNYGYTF. The CDR3 DNA reads as TGTGCCAGCAGTTACACGGGGCTCCGGAACTATGGCTACACCTTC.

A few counts support this clonotype. This rearrangement joins TRBV4-1 to TRBJ1-2; 7 positions agree with TRBD1. The germline V gene encodes CDR1 MGHRA and CDR2 YSYEKL. The V segment lost 4 bases and the J segment 1 base; nucleotides outside the gene matches: 6. The CDR3 has 15 amino acids. The CDR3 DNA sequence: TGCGCCAGCAGCCCGGGACAGAACCTTAACTATGGCTACACCTTC. Protein: CASSPGQNLNYGYTF.

This chain joins TRBV5-1 and TRBJ2-5; D is possibly TRBD1 or TRBD2 (5 bases each). CDR1 is SGHRS, CDR2 YFSETQ, per germline. Trimming stripped 5 bases from V and 5 bases from J, with 22 bases between. CDR3 length equals 16 residues. The CDR3 spells CASSPRGPREWETQYF. CDR3 coding DNA: TGCGCCAGCAGTCCTAGAGGGCCCAGGGAGTGGGAGACCCAGTACTTC.